Listed below are T cell receptor beta chains from one sample, sequenced in a study of T cells in Graves' hyperthyroidism and ophthalmopathy. TCRdb analysed the multiplex PCR reads with MiXCR anew, one entry per CDR3 protein. The sample lists about 340,000 distinct CDR3 sequences; about 21% were seen once. What was sequenced was blood. Source of these receptors: a woman aged 45-59 years with Graves' hyperthyroidism. Each CDR3 is given with its conserved first and last residue. D genes are given only for firm matches. Clone sizes are given selectively: once, few, many, or a class where the clone is expanded.

>14|TRBJ2-7|many|TRBV11-2|NA
CASSLEGFGYEQYF
TGTGCCAGCAGCTTGGAAGGGTTCGGCTACGAGCAGTACTTC
>13|TRBJ2-7|NA|TRBV20-1|NA
CSARVPGTYEQYF
TGCAGTGCTAGAGTCCCGGGTACCTACGAGCAGTACTTC
>14|TRBJ2-1|many|TRBV12-5|TRBD1
CASGSGQGRNEQFF
TGTGCTAGTGGTTCAGGACAGGGTCGCAATGAGCAGTTCTTC
>16|TRBJ2-7|few|TRBV4-2|TRBD2
CASSQDKTSGSYEQYF
TGTGCCAGCAGCCAAGATAAGACTAGCGGGAGTTACGAGCAGTACTTC
>17|TRBJ2-3|many|TRBV5-5|TRBD2
CASSSGLAGGSTDTQYF
TGTGCCAGCAGCTCCGGACTAGCGGGGGGGAGCACAGATACGCAGTATTTT
>15|TRBJ1-1|NA|TRBV5-1|NA
CASSLVEGRNTEAFF
TGCGCCAGCAGCTTAGTTGAGGGACGGAACACTGAAGCTTTCTTT
>15|TRBJ2-2|NA|TRBV10-3|NA
CAISESGQNTGELFF
TGTGCCATCAGTGAGTCGGGACAGAACACCGGGGAGCTGTTTTTT
>17|TRBJ2-7|NA|TRBV6-1|TRBD1
CASSGRDRGLPHYEQYF
TGTGCCAGCAGTGGCCGGGACAGGGGGCTCCCACACTACGAGCAGTACTTC
>13|TRBJ2-7|many|TRBV20-1|TRBD2
CSAGGLGTYEQYF
TGCAGTGCTGGTGGACTAGGAACCTACGAGCAGTACTTC
>13|TRBJ2-7|once|TRBV28|NA
CASKGGGVPKKYF
TGTGCCAGCAAAGGAGGGGGGGTTCCTAAGAAGTACTTC
>13|TRBJ2-7|NA|TRBV19|TRBD2
CASSIGGSDEQYF
TGTGCCAGTAGTATTGGCGGGAGCGACGAGCAGTACTTC
>17|TRBJ2-3|many|TRBV4-1|NA
CASSQGPPRGVTDTQYF
TGCGCCAGCAGCCAAGGACCCCCTAGAGGTGTAACAGATACGCAGTATTTT
>16|TRBJ2-2|few|TRBV9|NA
CASSVGIGANTGELFF
TGTGCCAGCAGCGTAGGGATTGGCGCGAACACCGGGGAGCTGTTTTTT
>15|TRBJ2-2|NA|TRBV6-1|TRBD1
CASSRQGALSGELFF
TGTGCCAGCAGCCGACAGGGGGCGCTTTCCGGGGAGCTGTTTTTT
>13|TRBJ1-2|NA|TRBV4-1|NA
CASSPADHYGYTF
TGCGCCAGCAGCCCGGCAGACCACTATGGCTACACCTTC
>15|TRBJ2-5|NA|TRBV11-2|NA
CASSITPSMGETQYF
TGTGCCAGCAGCATCACTCCCTCGATGGGGGAGACCCAGTACTTC
>15|TRBJ2-1|many|TRBV20-1|NA
CSAIYRAVRDNEQFF
TGCAGTGCTATTTACAGGGCAGTGAGGGACAATGAGCAGTTCTTC
>13|TRBJ1-5|many|TRBV6-1|NA
CASSAGNNQPQHF
TGTGCCAGCAGTGCCGGGAACAATCAGCCCCAGCATTTT
>14|TRBJ2-7|NA|TRBV7-2|TRBD2
CASSFGGRANEQYF
TGTGCCAGCAGCTTCGGCGGGAGGGCAAACGAGCAGTACTTC
>12|TRBJ2-7|few|TRBV19|NA
CATEPTLYEQYF
TGTGCCACGGAACCAACGCTCTACGAGCAGTACTTC
>14|TRBJ1-3|many|TRBV11-2|NA
CASSFWGTGNTIYF
TGTGCCAGCAGCTTTTGGGGAACTGGAAACACCATATATTTT
>17|TRBJ2-5|many|TRBV20-1|TRBD2
CSASGASGGVIQETQYF
TGCAGTGCTAGTGGTGCTAGCGGGGGGGTTATACAAGAGACCCAGTACTTC
>15|TRBJ2-2|many|TRBV7-3|NA
CASSRKGGNTGELFF
TGTGCCAGCAGCAGGAAGGGGGGAAACACCGGGGAGCTGTTTTTT
>15|TRBJ2-4|many|TRBV28|NA
CASSLAPLGKNIQYF
TGTGCCAGCAGTTTAGCTCCCCTAGGCAAAAACATTCAGTACTTC
>14|TRBJ1-2|many|TRBV19|TRBD1
CASSPDRGTYGYTF
TGTGCCAGTAGCCCGGACAGGGGGACCTATGGCTACACCTTC
>14|TRBJ1-5|NA|TRBV6-5|TRBD1
CASSYRGPRQPQHF
TGTGCCAGCAGTTACAGGGGGCCGCGTCAGCCCCAGCATTTT
>16|TRBJ1-1|NA|TRBV18|TRBD1
CASSPIGTVVNTEAFF
TGTGCCAGCTCACCAATAGGGACAGTCGTGAACACTGAAGCTTTCTTT
>14|TRBJ2-1|NA|TRBV19|NA
CASRGAANYNEQFF
TGTGCCAGTAGAGGGGCCGCGAACTACAATGAGCAGTTCTTC
>15|TRBJ2-7|many|TRBV20-1|TRBD1
CSAILQGGWGAEQYF
TGCAGTGCTATTCTACAGGGGGGATGGGGGGCCGAGCAGTACTTC
>13|TRBJ1-2|many|TRBV5-1|NA
CASRIGTPYGYTF
TGCGCCAGCAGAATAGGTACTCCCTATGGCTACACCTTC
>13|TRBJ1-2|many|TRBV6-1|NA
CASSLGASPGYTF
TGTGCCAGCAGTTTGGGGGCTTCTCCCGGCTACACCTTC
>15|TRBJ2-5|NA|TRBV5-1|NA
CASGLFDGGRETQYF
TGCGCCAGCGGCTTATTCGACGGGGGCAGGGAGACCCAGTACTTC
>16|TRBJ2-4|many|TRBV20-1|NA
CSAREEGSGPKNIQYF
TGCAGTGCTAGAGAGGAGGGCTCAGGACCCAAAAACATTCAGTACTTC
>13|TRBJ2-3|NA|TRBV20-1|NA
CSARDSRSGTQYF
TGCAGTGCTAGAGATTCTCGTTCTGGTACGCAGTATTTT
>15|TRBJ1-6|many|TRBV10-3|NA
CAISEIAGMGSPLHF
TGTGCCATCAGTGAGATTGCGGGGATGGGTTCACCCCTCCACTTT
>18|TRBJ2-7|NA|TRBV7-9|TRBD2
CASSFGGRAGGQYYEQYF
TGTGCCAGCAGCTTTGGGGGTCGAGCGGGGGGACAGTACTACGAGCAGTACTTC
>16|TRBJ1-5|NA|TRBV19|TRBD1
CASSPRGQLEWGPQHF
TGTGCCAGTAGTCCACGGGGACAGCTAGAATGGGGGCCCCAGCATTTT
>16|TRBJ2-5|many|TRBV28|TRBD2
CASSSIAGGRRETQYF
TGTGCCAGCAGTTCAATAGCGGGAGGGAGACGGGAGACCCAGTACTTC
>14|TRBJ1-1|many|TRBV30|NA
CAWSVLKRDTEAFF
TGTGCCTGGAGTGTATTAAAACGGGACACTGAAGCTTTCTTT
>12|TRBJ1-1|once|TRBV6-5|NA
CASSYWLQSAFF
TGTGCCAGCAGTTACTGGCTACAGTCGGCTTTCTTT
>19|TRBJ1-6|few|TRBV28|TRBD1
CASSPQVRGPSSYNSPLHF
TGTGCCAGCAGTCCCCAAGTCAGGGGGCCAAGCTCCTATAATTCACCCCTCCACTTT
>16|TRBJ1-1|NA|TRBV9|NA
CASSPPPGPLNTEAFF
TGTGCCAGCAGTCCCCCGCCGGGACCTTTGAACACTGAAGCTTTCTTT
>16|TRBJ2-1|NA|TRBV2|TRBD2
CASKLGGGRVRNEQFF
TGTGCCAGCAAGCTCGGGGGGGGGCGCGTGCGCAATGAGCAGTTCTTC
>16|TRBJ1-2|NA|TRBV11-2|NA
CASSQKGEGGIYGYTF
TGTGCCAGCAGCCAAAAGGGGGAGGGGGGAATCTATGGCTACACCTTC
>18|TRBJ1-2|once|TRBV5-1|TRBD1
CASSFVGSGTGGDYGYTF
TGCGCCAGCAGCTTTGTTGGTTCCGGGACAGGGGGCGACTATGGCTACACCTTC